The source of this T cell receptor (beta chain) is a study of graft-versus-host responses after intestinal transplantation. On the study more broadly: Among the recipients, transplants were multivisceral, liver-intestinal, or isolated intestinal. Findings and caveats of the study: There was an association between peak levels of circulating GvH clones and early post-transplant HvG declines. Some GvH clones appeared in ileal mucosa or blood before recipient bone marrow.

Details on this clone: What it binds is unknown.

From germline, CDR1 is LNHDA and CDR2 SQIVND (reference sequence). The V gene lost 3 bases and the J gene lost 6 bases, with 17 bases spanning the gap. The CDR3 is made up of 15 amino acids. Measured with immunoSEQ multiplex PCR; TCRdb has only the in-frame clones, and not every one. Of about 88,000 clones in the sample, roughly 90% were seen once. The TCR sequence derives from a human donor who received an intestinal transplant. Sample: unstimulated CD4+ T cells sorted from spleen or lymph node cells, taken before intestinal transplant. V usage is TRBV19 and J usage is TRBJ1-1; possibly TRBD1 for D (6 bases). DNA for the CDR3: TGTGCCAGTAGTATTACAGTGGGGGGGCAGCCTGAAGCTTTCTTT. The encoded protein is CASSITVGGQPEAFF.